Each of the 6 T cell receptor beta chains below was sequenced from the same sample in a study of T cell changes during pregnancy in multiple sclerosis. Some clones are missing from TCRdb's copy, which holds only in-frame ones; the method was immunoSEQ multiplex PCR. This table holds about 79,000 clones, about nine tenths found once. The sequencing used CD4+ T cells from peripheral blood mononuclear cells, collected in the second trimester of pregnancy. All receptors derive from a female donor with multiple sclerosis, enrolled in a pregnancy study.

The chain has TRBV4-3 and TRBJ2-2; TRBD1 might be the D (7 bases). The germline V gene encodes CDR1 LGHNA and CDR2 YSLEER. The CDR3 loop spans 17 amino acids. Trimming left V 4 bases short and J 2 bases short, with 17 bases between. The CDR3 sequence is CASSRSLQGGNTGELFF. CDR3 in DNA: TGCGCCAGCAGCCGATCCCTCCAGGGGGGTAACACCGGGGAGCTGTTTTTT.

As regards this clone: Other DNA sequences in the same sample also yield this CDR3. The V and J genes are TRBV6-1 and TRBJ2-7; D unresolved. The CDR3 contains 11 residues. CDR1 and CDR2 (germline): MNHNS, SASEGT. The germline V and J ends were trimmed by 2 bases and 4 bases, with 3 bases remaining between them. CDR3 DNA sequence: TGTGCCAGCAGTGAATATTACGAGCAGTACTTC. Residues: CASSEYYEQYF.

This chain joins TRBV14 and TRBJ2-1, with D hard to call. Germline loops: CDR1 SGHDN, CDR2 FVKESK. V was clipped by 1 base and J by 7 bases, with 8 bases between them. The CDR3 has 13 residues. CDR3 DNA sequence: TGTGCCAGCAGCCAAGGCAGGCTGAATGAGCAGTTCTTC. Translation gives CASSQGRLNEQFF.

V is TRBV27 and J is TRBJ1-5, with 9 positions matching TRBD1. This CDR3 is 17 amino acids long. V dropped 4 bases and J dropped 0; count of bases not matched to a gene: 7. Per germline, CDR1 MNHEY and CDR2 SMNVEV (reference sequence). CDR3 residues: CASSSTGTGTSNQPQHF. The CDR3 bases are TGTGCCAGCAGTTCTACCGGGACAGGGACTAGCAATCAGCCCCAGCATTTT.

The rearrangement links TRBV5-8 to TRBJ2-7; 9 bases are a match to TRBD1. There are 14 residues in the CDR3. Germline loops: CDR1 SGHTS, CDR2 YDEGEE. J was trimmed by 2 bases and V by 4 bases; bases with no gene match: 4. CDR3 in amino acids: CASSVRQGAYEQYF. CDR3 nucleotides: TGTGCCAGCAGCGTAAGACAGGGGGCCTACGAGCAGTACTTC.

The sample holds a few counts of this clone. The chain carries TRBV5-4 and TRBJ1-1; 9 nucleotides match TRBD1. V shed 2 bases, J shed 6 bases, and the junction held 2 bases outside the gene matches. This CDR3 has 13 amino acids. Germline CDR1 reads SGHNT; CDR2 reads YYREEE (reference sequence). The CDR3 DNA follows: TGTGCCAGCAGCTTACAGGGGGCTGCTGAAGCTTTCTTT. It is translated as CASSLQGAAEAFF.